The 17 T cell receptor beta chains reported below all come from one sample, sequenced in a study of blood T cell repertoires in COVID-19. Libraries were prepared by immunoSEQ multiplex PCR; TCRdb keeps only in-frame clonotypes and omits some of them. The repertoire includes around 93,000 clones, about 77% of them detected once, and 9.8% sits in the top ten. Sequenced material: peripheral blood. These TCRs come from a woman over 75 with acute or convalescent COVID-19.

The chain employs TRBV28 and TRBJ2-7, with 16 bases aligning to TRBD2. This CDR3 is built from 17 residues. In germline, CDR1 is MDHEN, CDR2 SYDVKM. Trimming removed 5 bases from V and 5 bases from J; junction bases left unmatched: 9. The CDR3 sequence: CASSPGTSGRGGHEQYF. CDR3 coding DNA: TGTGCCAGCAGTCCCGGGACTAGCGGGAGGGGGGGCCACGAGCAGTACTTC.

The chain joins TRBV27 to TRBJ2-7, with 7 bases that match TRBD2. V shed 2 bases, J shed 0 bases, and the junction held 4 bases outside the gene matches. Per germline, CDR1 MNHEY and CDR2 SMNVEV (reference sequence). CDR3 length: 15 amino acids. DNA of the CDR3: TGTGCCAGCAGTTTAAGGGCTAGCGGCTCCTACGAGCAGTACTTC. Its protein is CASSLRASGSYEQYF.

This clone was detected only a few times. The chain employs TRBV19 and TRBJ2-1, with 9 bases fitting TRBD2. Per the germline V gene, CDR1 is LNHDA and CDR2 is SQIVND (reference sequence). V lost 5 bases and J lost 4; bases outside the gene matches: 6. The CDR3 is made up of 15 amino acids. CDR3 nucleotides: TGTGCCAGTAGTTCGGGACTAGCCCTTTACAATGAGCAGTTCTTC. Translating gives CASSSGLALYNEQFF.

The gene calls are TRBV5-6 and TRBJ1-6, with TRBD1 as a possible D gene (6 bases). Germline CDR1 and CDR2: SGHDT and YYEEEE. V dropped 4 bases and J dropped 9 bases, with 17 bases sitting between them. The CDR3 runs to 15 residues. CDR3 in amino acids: CASSTFYRDGSPLHF. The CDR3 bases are TGTGCCAGCAGCACCTTCTACAGGGACGGTTCACCCCTCCACTTT.

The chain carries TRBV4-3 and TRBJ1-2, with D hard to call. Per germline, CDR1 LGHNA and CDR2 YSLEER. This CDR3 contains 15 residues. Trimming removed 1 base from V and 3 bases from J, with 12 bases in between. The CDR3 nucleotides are TGCGCCAGCAGCCAAGGGGGAGGGAGTCACTATGGCTACACCTTC. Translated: CASSQGGGSHYGYTF.

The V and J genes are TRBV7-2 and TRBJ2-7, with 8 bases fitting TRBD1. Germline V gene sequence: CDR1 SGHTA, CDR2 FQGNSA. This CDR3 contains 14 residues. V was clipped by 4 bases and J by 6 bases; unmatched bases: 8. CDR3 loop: CASSSDRAVPEQYF. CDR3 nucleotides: TGTGCCAGCAGCTCGGACAGGGCAGTTCCCGAGCAGTACTTC.

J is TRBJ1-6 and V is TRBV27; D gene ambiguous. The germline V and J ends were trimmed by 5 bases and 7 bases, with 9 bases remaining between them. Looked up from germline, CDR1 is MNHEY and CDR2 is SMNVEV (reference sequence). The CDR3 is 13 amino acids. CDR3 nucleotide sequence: TGTGCCAGCAGTACCTACAGAAATTCACCCCTCCACTTT. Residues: CASSTYRNSPLHF.

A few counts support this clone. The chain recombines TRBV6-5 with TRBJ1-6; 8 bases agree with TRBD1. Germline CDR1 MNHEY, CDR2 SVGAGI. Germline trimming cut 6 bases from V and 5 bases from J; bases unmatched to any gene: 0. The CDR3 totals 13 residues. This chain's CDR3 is CASRGQDNSPLHF. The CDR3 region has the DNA TGTGCCAGCAGGGGACAGGATAATTCACCCCTCCACTTT.

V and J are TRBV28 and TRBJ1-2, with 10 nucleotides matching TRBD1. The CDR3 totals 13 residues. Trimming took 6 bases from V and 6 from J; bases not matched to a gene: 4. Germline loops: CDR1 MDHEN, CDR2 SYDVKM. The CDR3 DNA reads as TGTGCCAGCAGCCTCGGACAGGGGGATGGCTACACCTTC. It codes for CASSLGQGDGYTF.

CDR3: CASGGTDGLYGYTF. Here the CDR3 DNA reads TGTGCCAGTGGCGGGACAGATGGGCTCTATGGCTACACCTTC. This chain joins TRBV28 and TRBJ1-2; TRBD1 aligns across 7 bases. CDR3 size: 14 residues. The germline CDR1 and CDR2 sequences are MDHEN and SYDVKM. Trimming took 9 bases from V and 4 from J; bases not matched to a gene: 11.

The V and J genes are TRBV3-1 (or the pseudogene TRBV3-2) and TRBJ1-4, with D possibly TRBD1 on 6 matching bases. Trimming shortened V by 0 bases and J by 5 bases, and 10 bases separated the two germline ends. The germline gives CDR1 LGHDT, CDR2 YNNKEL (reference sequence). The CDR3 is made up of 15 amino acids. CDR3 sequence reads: CASSQEDRRNEKLFF. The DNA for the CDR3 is TGTGCCAGCAGCCAAGAAGACAGGAGAAATGAAAAACTGTTTTTT.

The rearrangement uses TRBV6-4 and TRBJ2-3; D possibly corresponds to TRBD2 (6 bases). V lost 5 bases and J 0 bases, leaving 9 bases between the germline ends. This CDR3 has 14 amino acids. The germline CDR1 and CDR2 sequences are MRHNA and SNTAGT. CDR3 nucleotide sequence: TGTGCCAGCAGTCCGGGACTGAGCACAGATACGCAGTATTTT. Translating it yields CASSPGLSTDTQYF.

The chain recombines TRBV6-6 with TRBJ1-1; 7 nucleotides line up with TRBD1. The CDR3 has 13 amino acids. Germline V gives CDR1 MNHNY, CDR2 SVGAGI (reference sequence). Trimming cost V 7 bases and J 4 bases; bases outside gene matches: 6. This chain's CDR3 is CASKVQGVTEAFF. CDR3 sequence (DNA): TGTGCCAGCAAGGTGCAGGGGGTCACTGAAGCTTTCTTT.

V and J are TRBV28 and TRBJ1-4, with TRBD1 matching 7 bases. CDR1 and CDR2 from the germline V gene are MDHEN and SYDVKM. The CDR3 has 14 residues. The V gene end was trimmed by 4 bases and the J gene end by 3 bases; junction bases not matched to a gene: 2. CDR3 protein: CASSSGTANEKLFF. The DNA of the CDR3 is TGTGCCAGCAGTTCGGGGACAGCTAATGAAAAACTGTTTTTT.

The CDR3, as DNA: TGTGCCAGCAGCCCCCGGGACAGCCTCCTAAATCAGCCCCAGCATTTT. Translated, it gives CASSPRDSLLNQPQHF. The chain joins TRBV7-8 to TRBJ1-5; 7 bases are shared with TRBD1. The CDR3 is made up of 16 amino acids. Germline CDR1 and CDR2: SGHVS and FQNEAQ. Trimming cost V 5 bases and J 4 bases; bases outside gene matches: 11.

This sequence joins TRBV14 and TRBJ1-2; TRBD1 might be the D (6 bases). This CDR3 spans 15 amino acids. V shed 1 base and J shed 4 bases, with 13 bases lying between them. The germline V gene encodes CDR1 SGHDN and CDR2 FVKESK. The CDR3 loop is CASSQAWTATYGYTF. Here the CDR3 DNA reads TGTGCCAGCAGCCAAGCGTGGACAGCTACCTATGGCTACACCTTC.

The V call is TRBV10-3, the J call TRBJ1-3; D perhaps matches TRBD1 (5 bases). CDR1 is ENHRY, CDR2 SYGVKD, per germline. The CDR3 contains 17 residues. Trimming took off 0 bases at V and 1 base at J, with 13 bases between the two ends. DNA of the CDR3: TGTGCCATCAGTGAGTCGAATCGGGGGGTATCTGGAAACACCATATATTTT. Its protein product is CAISESNRGVSGNTIYF.